This T cell receptor beta chain was sequenced in a study of cytomegalovirus exposure and HLA in healthy donors. The CDR3 has 14 amino acids. The germline V and J ends were trimmed by 5 bases and 0 bases, with 9 bases remaining between them. Remarks on this clone: Its antigen is as yet unknown.

Assay used: immunoSEQ multiplex PCR; TCRdb lists only in-frame clones, some missing. Among 150,000 to 200,000 clones, approximately 96% were seen once, and the ten largest hold around 0.9%. Study-wide points: The tendency of first-cohort TCR clusters to co-occur in the 120 or so validation repertoires was identified by a subsequent analysis.

Sequencing was carried out using PBMCs. The receptor was derived from a woman aged 18-29 years in good health and CMV-seronegative. The chain couples TRBV5-3 to TRBJ1-5; D is undetermined. TRBV5-3 is an open reading frame whose function is uncertain. The CDR3 protein is CARRLRSSNQPQHF. CDR3 bases: TGTGCCAGAAGGCTCCGGAGTAGCAATCAGCCCCAGCATTTT.